The source of this T cell receptor (beta chain) is a study of blood T cell repertoires in COVID-19. At the level of the study: There were acute and convalescent COVID-19 samples, and they came from the United States, Italy and Spain.

In the original workflow: Researchers report that nucleated cell counts were estimated from reference gene primer amplification. Assay: immunoSEQ multiplex PCR; the TCRdb copy retains only in-frame clones and omits some. The DNA was the basis for D and trimming; V, J and clone size are from that table. This sample has 310,000 or so clones, with roughly 90% found just once. Germline loops: CDR1 KGHSH, CDR2 LQKENI. Trimming removed 4 bases at V and 2 bases at J, with 17 bases between. The CDR3 covers 16 residues. The chain couples TRBV18 to TRBJ1-1, with TRBD1 as a possible D gene (5 bases). Sequencing was done on a sample of peripheral blood. The origin of this receptor is a young woman with COVID-19, enrolled during active disease. CDR3 bases: TGTGCCAGCTCACAAAGGGTTTCGACAGAAAACACTGAAGCTTTCTTT. Residues: CASSQRVSTENTEAFF. Full variable domain (rest looked up from reference TRBV18 and TRBJ1-1): NAGVMQNPRHLVRRRGQEARLRCSPMKGHSHVYWYRQLPEEGLKFMVYLQKENIIDESGMPKERFSAEFPKEGPSILRIQQVVRGDSAAYFCASSQRVSTENTEAFFGQGTRLTVV.